What follows are 19 T cell receptor beta chains derived from one specimen sequenced in a study of T cells in Graves' hyperthyroidism and ophthalmopathy. Using RNA transcripts as the source, TCR beta CDR3 regions were amplified. Primed by the HTBI set, a first-round RT-PCR was run on the TCR CDR3. TCRdb fed the multiplex PCR reads into MiXCR, producing one record per CDR3 protein. The sample lists 300,000 to 450,000 distinct CDR3 sequences, about a fifth occurring once. Input material: blood. These receptors were taken from a man between 18 and 35 years old with Graves' ophthalmopathy.

Ten or more counts support this clonotype. The chain uses TRBV5-5 and TRBJ2-7; 9 bases line up with TRBD2. The trim removed 4 bases at V and 3 bases at J, leaving 5 bases unmatched. The CDR3 totals 14 residues. The germline CDR1 and CDR2 sequences are SGHKS and YYEKEE (reference sequence). CDR3 in DNA: TGTGCCAGCAGCCCGACTAGCGGCTTCTACGAGCAGTACTTC. It encodes CASSPTSGFYEQYF. The full variable domain, its missing parts supplied by reference TRBV5-5 and TRBJ2-7, is DAGVTQSPTHLIKTRGQQVTLRCSPISGHKSVSWYQQVLGQGPQFIFQYYEKEERGRGNFPDRFSARQFPNYSSELNVNALLLGDSALYLCASSPTSGFYEQYFGPGTRLTVT.

This clonotype was detected only a few times. The genes are TRBV3-1 and TRBJ2-3; 9 positions agree with TRBD2. After removal of 5 bases from V and 2 bases from J, the junction contained 8 bases not matched to a gene. From germline, CDR1 is LGHDT and CDR2 YNNKEL (reference sequence). This CDR3 is built from 16 residues. CDR3: CASSEGSGGNTDTQYF. CDR3 DNA: TGTGCCAGCAGCGAAGGTAGCGGGGGAAACACAGATACGCAGTATTTT.

The chain couples TRBV20-1 to TRBJ1-1; D possibly corresponds to TRBD1 (5 bases). Germline CDR1 reads DFQATT; CDR2 reads SNEGSKA (reference sequence). This CDR3 comprises 12 residues. CDR3: CRPSDTNTEAFF. The CDR3 bases are TGCAGACCCTCGGACACCAACACTGAAGCTTTCTTT.

The chain carries TRBV3-1 and TRBJ2-2; 11 bases align to TRBD2. This CDR3 has 18 residues. Germline assignment: CDR1 LGHDT and CDR2 YNNKEL (reference sequence). V lost 1 base, J lost 2 bases, and 6 bases stayed unmatched. For the CDR3, the DNA is TGTGCCAGCAGCCAAGGGGGACTAGCGGTGATCAACACCGGGGAGCTGTTTTTT. The encoded protein is CASSQGGLAVINTGELFF.

This chain links TRBV9 with TRBJ2-5; tentative D call: TRBD2 (5 bases). The CDR3 consists of 14 residues. Trimming stripped 3 bases from V and 4 bases from J, with 13 bases between. Germline CDR1 is SGDLS and CDR2 is YYNGEE. The CDR3 region is CASSEAVGRETQYF. CDR3 sequence (DNA): TGTGCCAGCAGCGAGGCGGTGGGGAGAGAGACCCAGTACTTC.

This clonotype has a count of ten or more. This chain joins TRBV27 and TRBJ2-7, with D tentatively TRBD1 (6 bases). The CDR3 runs 13 residues. Trimming cost V 3 bases and J 5 bases, with 11 bases left between them. CDR1 and CDR2 (germline): MNHEY, SMNVEV (reference sequence). The CDR3 region has the DNA TGTGCCAGCAGTTTCAAGGGGGTCCACGAGCAGTACTTC. Its translation is CASSFKGVHEQYF.

This clonotype was counted at least ten times. This chain joins TRBV7-8 and TRBJ1-1; D is ambiguous. Trimming pared 1 base from V and 7 bases from J, leaving 16 bases between. CDR1 is SGHVS, CDR2 FQNEAQ, per germline. The CDR3 runs to 15 residues. The CDR3 nucleotides are TGTGCCAGCAGCTTAGTTTGGGAGTCCAGCAGTGAAGCTTTCTTT. Translating it yields CASSLVWESSSEAFF.

At least ten counts were recorded for this clonotype. The chain uses TRBV28 and TRBJ2-1; 8 bases match TRBD2. Germline V lookup: CDR1 MDHEN, CDR2 SYDVKM. This CDR3 is 15 amino acids long. J gave up 5 bases and V 4 bases, and 7 bases lay outside the gene matches. This CDR3 reads CASSSSGGGDNEQFF. The CDR3 nucleotides read TGTGCCAGCAGTTCCTCCGGGGGGGGGGACAATGAGCAGTTCTTC.

This clonotype has ten or more counts. J is TRBJ2-5 and V is TRBV11-2; D not resolved. There are 13 residues in the CDR3. Looked up from germline, CDR1 is SGHAT and CDR2 is FQNNGV. Trimming pared 1 base from V and 5 bases from J, leaving 8 bases between. The CDR3 reads CASSLGTFETQYF. For the CDR3, the DNA is TGTGCCAGCAGCTTAGGGACCTTTGAGACCCAGTACTTC.

V is TRBV20-1 and J is TRBJ2-2; D is perhaps TRBD1 or TRBD2 (5 bases each). The CDR3 runs 16 residues. The germline V and J ends were trimmed by 0 bases and 4 bases, with 15 bases remaining between them. Per germline, CDR1 DFQATT and CDR2 SNEGSKA (reference sequence). Here the CDR3 reads CSARDLRFGATGELFF. The CDR3, as DNA: TGCAGTGCTAGAGATTTGAGGTTCGGGGCCACCGGGGAGCTGTTTTTT.

This clonotype was counted many times. The chain recombines TRBV18 with TRBJ1-1; a possible D gene is TRBD1 (5 bases). The CDR3 is 15 amino acids. The germline V gene encodes CDR1 KGHSH and CDR2 LQKENI. Trimming pared 0 bases from V and 7 bases from J, leaving 15 bases between. The CDR3 DNA is TGTGCCAGCTCACCACCGGGGGGGACCTGGGATGAAGCTTTCTTT. Encoded protein: CASSPPGGTWDEAFF.

The sample holds many counts of this clonotype. The chain recombines TRBV7-2 with TRBJ1-1, with D hard to call. The length of the CDR3 is 14 residues. Germline values: CDR1 SGHTA, CDR2 FQGNSA. Between the trimmed V and J ends, which lost 1 base and 0 bases, there was a span of 6 bases. The CDR3 DNA is TGTGCCAGCAGCTTAGGGCCTGTGAACACTGAAGCTTTCTTT. This codes for CASSLGPVNTEAFF.

This clonotype was observed at least ten times. The chain carries TRBV11-2 and TRBJ2-1; D could derive from TRBD1 or TRBD2 (6 bases each). The CDR3 contains 18 residues. Germline V CDR1 and CDR2: SGHAT, FQNNGV. The V gene lost 1 base and the J gene lost 5 bases, with 21 bases spanning the gap. Here the CDR3 reads CASSLVPVRRGEDNEQFF. CDR3 nucleotide sequence: TGTGCCAGCAGCTTAGTCCCTGTGCGGAGGGGGGAAGACAATGAGCAGTTCTTC.

The gene calls are TRBV10-3 and TRBJ2-7; possibly TRBD2 for D (6 bases). This CDR3 contains 12 residues. Germline CDR1 is ENHRY and CDR2 is SYGVKD. V lost 8 bases to trimming and J lost 5 bases, with 13 bases between them. CDR3 amino acids: CAIGREENEQYF. DNA for the CDR3: TGTGCCATCGGAAGGGAGGAGAACGAGCAGTACTTC.

This clonotype was seen many times. This chain uses TRBV6-6 with TRBJ2-3, with TRBD2 identical over 7 bases. Germline CDR1 reads MNHNY; CDR2 reads SVGAGI (reference sequence). The CDR3 loop spans 15 amino acids. After removal of 0 bases from V and 2 bases from J, the junction contained 2 bases not matched to a gene. CDR3 residues: CASSYSGGDTDTQYF. The DNA for the CDR3 is TGTGCCAGCAGTTACTCGGGAGGGGACACAGATACGCAGTATTTT.

This clonotype was picked up a small number of times. The chain employs TRBV29-1 and TRBJ1-2; no clear D gene. Germline V lookup: CDR1 SQVTM, CDR2 ANQGSEA. V gave up 5 bases and J gave up 2 bases, with 6 bases separating them. This CDR3 comprises 11 residues. In DNA form, the CDR3 reads TGCAGCGTTATAGGGAACTATGGCTACACCTTC. Its translation is CSVIGNYGYTF.

In this sample, this clonotype turned up many times. The genes are TRBV5-1 and TRBJ2-7; 7 bases are shared with TRBD1. The CDR3 contains 17 residues. From germline, CDR1 is SGHRS and CDR2 YFSETQ. Trimming at V came to 1 base and at J to 0 bases, leaving 10 bases not matched to a gene. This CDR3 is CASSLTGVLLSSYEQYF. The CDR3 coding sequence is TGCGCCAGCAGCTTGACAGGGGTCCTCCTTAGCTCCTACGAGCAGTACTTC.

The chain has TRBV20-1 and TRBJ2-1, with 10 bases aligning to TRBD2. Germline trimming cut 3 bases from V and 4 bases from J; bases unmatched to any gene: 9. In germline, CDR1 is DFQATT, CDR2 SNEGSKA (reference sequence). The CDR3 consists of 16 residues. Here the CDR3 reads CSARYYSGGDYNEQFF. The CDR3 DNA reads TGCAGTGCTAGGTACTACAGCGGGGGGGATTACAATGAGCAGTTCTTC.

This clonotype was observed at least ten times. The chain carries TRBV7-6 and TRBJ1-5; D call uncertain. Germline CDR1 is SGHVS and CDR2 is FNYEAQ. With 2 bases removed from V and 2 bases from J, the gap between germline ends came to 7 bases. The CDR3 is made up of 14 amino acids. The CDR3 coding sequence is TGTGCCAGCAGCTTACTCGCCGGCAATCAGCCCCAGCATTTT. Translation gives CASSLLAGNQPQHF.